Listed here are 19 T cell receptor beta chains from one sample, sequenced in a study of cytomegalovirus exposure and HLA in healthy donors. Vbeta (60) and Jbeta (13) primers were used in the PCR. Measured with immunoSEQ multiplex PCR; TCRdb has only the in-frame clones, and not every one. The table has about 240,000 clones, approximately 81% seen once; the top ten hold about 8%. Sequencing input: PBMCs. These receptors came from a woman aged 55 to 70 in good health and CMV-seropositive.

CDR3 nucleotide sequence: TGTGCCAGCAGCCCCGAAGCAGGTTTCGATGGAAACACCATATATTTT. It codes for CASSPEAGFDGNTIYF. The chain joins TRBV7-9 to TRBJ1-3; no firm D call. Between the trimmed V and J ends, which lost 5 bases and 3 bases, there was a span of 17 bases. This CDR3 spans 16 amino acids. The V gene's germline CDR1 is SEHNR and CDR2 FQNEAQ (reference sequence).

J is TRBJ2-7 and V is TRBV7-9, with 7 bases matching TRBD2. This CDR3 is 16 amino acids long. Germline CDR1 SEHNR, CDR2 FQNEAQ (reference sequence). V shed 1 base, J shed 7 bases, and the junction held 13 bases outside the gene matches. The CDR3 nucleotides read TGTGCCAGCAGCTTAGGGCTAGCGGACCTCTGGGGAGAGCAGTACTTC. It yields the protein CASSLGLADLWGEQYF.

This clone was counted a few times. The genes are TRBV5-1 and TRBJ2-2, with 8 bases fitting TRBD2. Germline V gene lookup returns CDR1 SGHRS and CDR2 YFSETQ. J lost 4 bases, V lost 0 bases, and 2 bases had no gene match. This CDR3 comprises 15 residues. CDR3 in amino acids: CASSLGSGSTGELFF. The CDR3 DNA reads as TGCGCCAGCAGCTTGGGGAGCGGGAGCACCGGGGAGCTGTTTTTT. Full variable domain (outside the CDR3, taken from reference TRBV5-1 and TRBJ2-2): KAGVTQTPRYLIKTRGQQVTLSCSPISGHRSVSWYQQTPGQGLQFLFEYFSETQRNKGNFPGRFSGRQFSNSRSEMNVSTLELGDSALYLCASSLGSGSTGELFFGEGSRLTVL.

The V and J genes are TRBV12-5 and TRBJ2-1, with TRBD2 matching over 9 bases. The germline gives CDR1 LGHNT, CDR2 FRNRAP. Germline trimming cut 6 bases from V and 4 bases from J; bases unmatched to any gene: 4. The CDR3 contains 14 residues. The CDR3 sequence is CASGFSGGYNEQFF. The CDR3, as DNA: TGTGCTAGTGGCTTTAGCGGGGGATACAATGAGCAGTTCTTC.

The chain is built from TRBV29-1 and TRBJ2-1, with 12 positions matching TRBD2. V was clipped by 1 base and J by 9 bases; unmatched bases: 7. From germline, CDR1 is SQVTM and CDR2 ANQGSEA. This CDR3 has 15 amino acids. This CDR3 is CSVEVLLAGGGEQFF. The CDR3 region has the DNA TGCAGCGTTGAAGTCCTTCTAGCGGGAGGGGGTGAGCAGTTCTTC.

The chain joins TRBV19 to TRBJ1-3, with a tentative D call TRBD1 (6 bases). V lost 5 bases, J lost 1 base, and 9 bases lay in between. The CDR3 length is 14 residues. Per the germline V gene, CDR1 is LNHDA and CDR2 is SQIVND (reference sequence). CDR3 in DNA: TGTGCCAGTAGTCCCGGACAGTCTGGAAACACCATATATTTT. It translates to CASSPGQSGNTIYF.

The gene calls are TRBV29-1 and TRBJ1-5; 11 positions agree with TRBD1. CDR3 length equals 14 residues. After removal of 4 bases from V and 3 bases from J, the junction contained 2 bases not matched to a gene. Per the germline V gene, CDR1 is SQVTM and CDR2 is ANQGSEA. The DNA of the CDR3 is TGCAGCGTTGGGACAGGGGGCAACAATCAGCCCCAGCATTTT. Protein product: CSVGTGGNNQPQHF.

This chain links TRBV7-9 with TRBJ1-1; TRBD1 agrees at 7 bases. This CDR3 spans 14 amino acids. Germline V gene lookup returns CDR1 SEHNR and CDR2 FQNEAQ (reference sequence). The V segment lost 5 bases and the J segment 1 base; nucleotides outside the gene matches: 4. The CDR3 nucleotides read TGTGCCAGCAGCCTGGGACAGTCGAACACTGAAGCTTTCTTT. It specifies CASSLGQSNTEAFF.

This clone was seen a single time. The chain employs TRBV27 and TRBJ2-6, with 9 bases identical to TRBD1. The CDR3 totals 15 residues. CDR1 and CDR2 (germline): MNHEY, SMNVEV (reference sequence). Losses at the gene ends were 6 bases for V and 4 bases for J; bases not matched to a gene: 4. The CDR3 bases are TGTGCCAGCAGACAGGGGGCGACCGGGGCCAACGTCCTGACTTTC. Its protein product is CASRQGATGANVLTF.

The chain employs TRBV7-3 and TRBJ2-1; 8 bases match TRBD2. Trimming took 3 bases from V and 8 from J; bases not matched to a gene: 15. This CDR3 has 17 residues. Germline lookup yields CDR1 SGHTA and CDR2 FQGTGA. The CDR3 bases are TGTGCCAGCAGCTTGGGCTGGCGGGAGGTGGGATTTGATGAGCAGTTCTTC. Amino acid sequence: CASSLGWREVGFDEQFF.

V and J are TRBV18 and TRBJ2-2, with 8 bases matching TRBD1. After removal of 10 bases from V and 1 base from J, the junction contained 5 bases not matched to a gene. From germline, CDR1 is KGHSH and CDR2 LQKENI. CDR3 length: 14 amino acids. The CDR3 here is CAISGTGNTGELFF. The CDR3 DNA reads as TGTGCCATCTCCGGGACAGGGAACACCGGGGAGCTGTTTTTT.

This clone has just one count. The rearrangement uses TRBV4-1 and TRBJ2-3, with 11 bases that match TRBD1. The CDR3 is made up of 16 amino acids. CDR1 is MGHRA, CDR2 YSYEKL, per germline. J lost 3 bases, V lost 3 bases, and 5 bases had no gene match. CDR3 sequence reads: CASSQGQGVLTDTQYF. The CDR3 region has the DNA TGCGCCAGCAGCCAGGGACAGGGGGTACTAACAGATACGCAGTATTTT.

V and J are TRBV6-1 and TRBJ2-7, with D unclear. The ends were cut back, 10 bases at V and 2 bases at J, with 9 bases in the middle. Germline V gene sequence: CDR1 MNHNS, CDR2 SASEGT. The CDR3 is made up of 11 amino acids. The CDR3 DNA sequence: TGTGCCACCATAAACACCTACGAGCAGTACTTC. Translated: CATINTYEQYF.

The gene calls are TRBV5-1 and TRBJ2-3; tentatively, D is TRBD1 (5 bases). The ends were cut back, 0 bases at V and 4 bases at J, with 12 bases in the middle. This CDR3 has 15 residues. CDR1 is SGHRS, CDR2 YFSETQ, per germline. The DNA for the CDR3 is TGCGCCAGCAGCTTGGTGGCAAAAGGGGCAGATACGCAGTATTTT. This sequence encodes CASSLVAKGADTQYF.

The chain couples TRBV28 to TRBJ1-1; perhaps TRBD1 as D (6 bases). The CDR3 totals 14 residues. Trimming took off 4 bases at V and 4 bases at J, with 13 bases between the two ends. CDR1 is MDHEN and CDR2 is SYDVKM in the germline V gene. CDR3 nucleotide sequence: TGTGCCAGCAGTTCACAGGGCTTGAGCACTGAAGCTTTCTTT. This gives the protein CASSSQGLSTEAFF.

This chain joins TRBV29-1 and TRBJ1-1; tentatively, D is TRBD1 (6 bases). Trimming pared 6 bases from V and 1 base from J, leaving 12 bases between. This CDR3 has 13 amino acids. Germline V CDR1 and CDR2: SQVTM, ANQGSEA. The CDR3 region is CSVTQTGNTEAFF. In nucleotides, the CDR3 is TGCAGCGTAACACAGACAGGGAACACTGAAGCTTTCTTT.

The rearrangement joins TRBV7-6 to TRBJ1-2; D is ambiguous. Germline V CDR1 and CDR2: SGHVS, FNYEAQ. The CDR3 is made up of 16 amino acids. V dropped 1 base and J dropped 5 bases, with 17 bases sitting between them. The CDR3 DNA reads TGTGCCAGCAGCTTAGTCTGGCCCCTAGGCCCGTATGGCTACACCTTC. This gives the protein CASSLVWPLGPYGYTF.

This clone was seen only once. This rearrangement joins TRBV10-1 to TRBJ2-7, with D maybe TRBD1 (6 bases). Per germline, CDR1 WNHNN and CDR2 SYGVQD (reference sequence). V gave up 6 bases and J gave up 0 bases, with 12 bases separating them. The CDR3 has 14 amino acids. The CDR3 DNA follows: TGCGCCAGCAGGGGGGCCAAAAGCTCCTACGAGCAGTACTTC. This encodes CASRGAKSSYEQYF.

The genes are TRBV6-6 and TRBJ2-7, with D maybe TRBD2 (6 bases). CDR1 and CDR2 (germline): MNHNY, SVGAGI (reference sequence). V dropped 0 bases and J dropped 9 bases, with 15 bases sitting between them. The CDR3 consists of 14 residues. The chain's CDR3 is CASSYSAGPLGQYF. The DNA of the CDR3 is TGTGCCAGCAGTTACTCGGCGGGACCCCTCGGGCAGTACTTC.